These 3 T cell receptor beta chains were sequenced from one sample in a study of tumor-infiltrating lymphocytes in localized non-small cell lung cancer. The repertoire was sequenced with immunoSEQ multiplex PCR; TCRdb's copy has only in-frame clones and lacks some. Of under 25,000 clones in the sample, 69% were seen once. Input material: lung tumor tissue. The receptor source for this set is a human donor with non-small cell lung cancer.

This chain joins TRBV18 and TRBJ1-5; 9 bases line up with TRBD1. The CDR3 totals 14 residues. The trim removed 4 bases at V and 5 bases at J, leaving 3 bases unmatched. Per germline, CDR1 KGHSH and CDR2 LQKENI. The CDR3 nucleotides read TGTGCCAGCTCACTGGGACAGGGCTATCAGCCCCAGCATTTT. As protein: CASSLGQGYQPQHF.

This clone has more than one count but fewer than ten. The CDR3 loop reads CASSAGTETEAFF. CDR3 DNA sequence: TGCGCCAGCAGTGCCGGGACAGAGACTGAAGCTTTCTTT. V and J are TRBV10-1 and TRBJ1-1; 7 bases line up with TRBD1. V lost 4 bases, J lost 5 bases, and 4 bases stayed unmatched. Germline V CDR1 and CDR2: WNHNN, SYGVQD (reference sequence). The CDR3 totals 13 residues.

The V and J genes are TRBV7-2 and TRBJ2-3; 10 bases fit TRBD2. CDR1 and CDR2 (germline): SGHTA, FQGNSA. After removal of 2 bases from V and 0 bases from J, the junction contained 2 bases not matched to a gene. CDR3 length equals 16 residues. The CDR3 loop reads CASSLLTSGSTDTQYF. The CDR3 nucleotides are TGTGCCAGCAGCTTACTGACTAGCGGGAGCACAGATACGCAGTATTTT.